A selection of T cell receptor beta chains follows, all from one sample in a study of T cells after yellow fever vaccination. MiXCR, applied by TCRdb to the 5' RACE reads, yields one record per CDR3 protein. The repertoire holds around 68,000 distinct CDR3 sequences, with around 7.1% as singletons. Sequenced here: CD8+ T cells sorted from PBMCs, sampled less than 11 days after the first yellow fever vaccination. These receptors all stem from a man between 18 and 29 years old who received the YFV17D yellow fever vaccine. The CDR3 runs from the conserved cysteine through the conserved F or W. Each record gives: CDR3 length, J gene, D gene, clone size, V gene, CDR3 DNA, CDR3 protein. A D gene is named only where the DNA matches it firmly. Size tells how often a clone was seen (once, few, many) or the class of an expanded clone, and some rows leave it out.

13,TRBJ2-5,NA,few,TRBV6-1,TGTGCCAGCGGAGGTCCTCTTGAGGAGACCCAGTACTTC,CASGGPLEETQYF
15,TRBJ2-1,NA,many,TRBV4-3,TGCGCCAGCAGCCAAAGTCCTGCAGGGCTGGATGAGCAGTTCTTC,CASSQSPAGLDEQFF
15,TRBJ2-1,NA,few,TRBV12-3/TRBV12-4,TGTGCCAGCAGTTTAGGGGGGGCCGCGGGGAATGAGCAGTTCTTC,CASSLGGAAGNEQFF
19,TRBJ2-3,TRBD2,few,TRBV4-1,TGCGCCAGCAGCCACCCCAGGCCCCTGACTAGCGAGGTCACAGATACGCAGTATTTT,CASSHPRPLTSEVTDTQYF
16,TRBJ1-5,NA,NA,TRBV6-2/TRBV6-3,TGTGCCAGCAGTTACTCTGGCATTCATAGCAATCAGCCCCAGCATTTT,CASSYSGIHSNQPQHF
12,TRBJ2-3,NA,few,TRBV7-9,TGTGCCAGCAGCTTCTTAATCAATACGCAGTATTTT,CASSFLINTQYF
16,TRBJ2-1,TRBD1,NA,TRBV24-1,TGTGCCACCAGTGATCAAGGGGACAGGGGCCCGAATGAGCAGTTCTTC,CATSDQGDRGPNEQFF
11,TRBJ1-1,NA,few,TRBV7-2,TGTGCCAGCAGCTCAGGCCTTGCGGCTTTCTTT,CASSSGLAAFF
14,TRBJ2-3,NA,NA,TRBV9,TGTGCCAGCAGCAACCTCGGGGGGCTAGATACGCAGTATTTT,CASSNLGGLDTQYF
15,TRBJ1-5,NA,NA,TRBV7-2,TGTGCCAGCAGCTTAGTCGGAGATGGCAATCAGCCCCAGCATTTT,CASSLVGDGNQPQHF
13,TRBJ2-2,NA,NA,TRBV29-1,TGCAGCGTTGTGGGGGCTGTCACCGGGGAGCTGTTTTTT,CSVVGAVTGELFF
15,TRBJ2-1,NA,many,TRBV5-1,TGCGCCAGCAGCCCGACAGGGCGGGGGCCTCCTGAGCAGTTCTTC,CASSPTGRGPPEQFF
12,TRBJ2-5,TRBD1,many,TRBV12-3/TRBV12-4,TGTGCCAGCAGCTCAACAGGGGTTGCCCAGTACTTC,CASSSTGVAQYF
15,TRBJ2-1,TRBD2,few,TRBV6-1,TGTGCCAGCAGTGAAAGGGCGGGGGGGTACAATGAGCAGTTCTTC,CASSERAGGYNEQFF
15,TRBJ2-5,TRBD2,many,TRBV9,TGTGCCAGCAGCACCCGGGGGGGAGTACAAGAGACCCAGTACTTC,CASSTRGGVQETQYF
13,TRBJ1-1,NA,many,TRBV5-1,TGCGCCAGCAGCGTTGACAGGAATACTGAAGCTTTCTTT,CASSVDRNTEAFF
15,TRBJ2-7,NA,many,TRBV5-1,TGCGCCAGCAGCTCAGCAACACAGGGTTCCTACGAGCAGTACTTC,CASSSATQGSYEQYF
14,TRBJ1-6,NA,many,TRBV4-3,TGCGCCAGCAGCCAGGCGGGATTAGTATCACCCCTCCACTTT,CASSQAGLVSPLHF
16,TRBJ1-1,NA,few,TRBV6-1,TGTGCCAGCAGTGAAGGTTACGGGCGAATGAACACTGAAGCTTTCTTT,CASSEGYGRMNTEAFF
11,TRBJ2-7,NA,NA,TRBV6-6,NA,CASSWGGGNYF
15,TRBJ2-1,NA,many,TRBV7-9,TGTGCCAGCAGCTTAGCGGTAATCTCCTACAATGAGCAGTTCTTC,CASSLAVISYNEQFF
11,TRBJ2-7,NA,many,TRBV6-5,TGTGCCAGCAGTTACTCCGGGGAGGAGTACTTC,CASSYSGEEYF
16,TRBJ2-2,TRBD1,many,TRBV4-1,TGCGCCAGCAGCCCCCGGACAGGGGGCTTCACCGGGGAGCTGTTTTTT,CASSPRTGGFTGELFF
19,TRBJ1-3,NA,NA,TRBV11-1,TGTGCCAGCAGCTTATCACCTCGGGTCAGGACAGACTCTGGAAACACCATATATTTT,CASSLSPRVRTDSGNTIYF
12,TRBJ2-1,NA,many,TRBV4-3,TGCGCCAGCAGCCAAGGGGGGAATGAGCAGTTCTTC,CASSQGGNEQFF
15,TRBJ1-5,NA,few,TRBV6-1,TGTGCCAGCAGCCAGGCCCACAGATCCAATCAGCCCCAGCATTTT,CASSQAHRSNQPQHF
17,TRBJ2-1,TRBD2,NA,TRBV27,TGTGCCAGCAGTTTAAGGACTAGCGGCTCCTCCTACAATGAGCAGTTCTTC,CASSLRTSGSSYNEQFF
16,TRBJ2-3,TRBD1,many,TRBV7-6,TGTGCCAGCAGCTTCGGACAGGGCGCTAGCACAGATACGCAGTATTTT,CASSFGQGASTDTQYF
14,TRBJ2-3,NA,many,TRBV5-1,TGCGCCAGCAGCCAAAACAGGGTAACAGATACGCAGTATTTT,CASSQNRVTDTQYF
20,TRBJ1-4,NA,NA,TRBV12-2,TGTGCAAGTCGCTTAAAGTCTCTCTGGGAACAGCCGCTCCTCAATGAAAAACTGTTTTTT,CASRLKSLWEQPLLNEKLFF
14,TRBJ2-7,NA,NA,TRBV5-1,TGCGCCAGCAGCCCTCCAGGGCGCCCCTACGAGCAGTACTTC,CASSPPGRPYEQYF
14,TRBJ2-7,NA,few,TRBV7-9,TGTGCCAGCAGCTTAGAGGTCAGACCCTACGAGCAGTACTTC,CASSLEVRPYEQYF
12,TRBJ2-7,NA,NA,TRBV7-9,TGTGCCAGCAGCTCGTTCCGGGAGAAGACTGTCTTC,CASSSFREKTVF
13,TRBJ2-3,NA,few,TRBV7-6,TGTGCCAGCAGCGGGACCCCCGGAGATACGCAGTATTTT,CASSGTPGDTQYF
16,TRBJ1-2,TRBD1,many,TRBV10-3,TGTGCCATCAGTGAGACAGGGGACAGGGGCGTATATGGCTACACCTTC,CAISETGDRGVYGYTF
16,TRBJ2-3,NA,NA,TRBV5-4,TGTGCCAGCAGCCCCCTCCCAGGGGAGGGCACAGATACGCAGTATTTT,CASSPLPGEGTDTQYF
15,TRBJ1-5,NA,many,TRBV4-1,TGCGCCAGCAGCCCAAGGGAGGGGGAAAATCAGCCCCAGCATTTT,CASSPREGENQPQHF
14,TRBJ1-1,NA,many,TRBV9,TGTGCCAGCAGCGCCCTGACACTGAACACTGAAGCTTTCTTT,CASSALTLNTEAFF